This T cell receptor beta chain was identified in a study of control samples from healthy donors and cancer patients (dated by TCRdb to between 2020 and 2021). The method was the immunoSEQ multiplex PCR assay. As stored in TCRdb, this immuneACCESS dataset retains in-frame rearrangements with V and J assigned. A fraction of the clones does not appear; measured against another copy, unresolved V genes explain less than half of the discrepancy, and the remainder lacks a known reason. The sample yields more than 65,000 clones; approximately 84% were counted once. The ten most abundant clones make up over 12% of the sample. Regarding this clone: This clone's antigen is unknown. The sample holds no much larger clone one base away, and base qualities are not on file.

Taken from cysteine to phenylalanine, the CDR3 has 13 residues. Just CDR3 DNA is preserved here, 39 bases in frame from base 1. Reading the germline V gene gives CDR1 MGHRA and CDR2 YSYEKL. V and J lose 0 bases and 9 bases, and a span of 11 bases separates them. The clonotype originates from a man aged 45-65 years in good health. The sequencing sample was made of blood. This receptor chain uses TRBV4-1 and TRBJ1-1; the D gene assignment is ambiguous. The CDR3 corresponds to CASSQDPGQKAFF. The DNA sequence is given as TGCGCCAGCAGCCAAGATCCTGGCCAGAAAGCTTTCTTT.